What follows are 32 T cell receptor beta chains derived from one specimen sequenced in a study of T cell repertoires in cytomegalovirus infection. TCRdb analysed the reads with MiXCR anew, one entry per CDR3 protein. The sample comprises roughly 200,000 distinct CDR3 sequences, roughly 9% of which are singletons, and about 4.6% rests with the top ten. The specimen was PBMCs. These receptors were obtained from a human donor in good health (CMV status not recorded). Some clones in this sample may be carry-over from other donors' samples.

The chain couples TRBV29-1 to TRBJ2-1; D perhaps matches TRBD2 (6 bases). The CDR3 runs to 16 residues. V was clipped by 1 base and J by 4 bases, with 17 bases between them. From germline, CDR1 is SQVTM and CDR2 ANQGSEA. The CDR3 reads CSVEAQPGLTYNEQFF. Written as DNA, the CDR3 is TGCAGCGTTGAAGCCCAACCGGGACTGACATACAATGAGCAGTTCTTC.

This clonotype was counted ten times or more. This chain connects TRBV20-1 to TRBJ2-3; perhaps D is TRBD1 or TRBD2 (5 bases each). From germline, CDR1 is DFQATT and CDR2 SNEGSKA (reference sequence). The CDR3 is made up of 12 amino acids. Trimming shortened V by 7 bases and J by 3 bases, and 11 bases separated the two germline ends. CDR3 in amino acids: CSVGEWTDTQYF. CDR3 nucleotides: TGCAGTGTGGGGGAATGGACAGATACGCAGTATTTT.

This clonotype has a handful of counts. The chain employs TRBV7-9 and TRBJ2-5; a weak D match, TRBD1 (6 bases). V lost 3 bases and J lost 4, with 15 bases in between. CDR3 length: 15 residues. The V gene's germline CDR1 is SEHNR and CDR2 FQNEAQ (reference sequence). CDR3 coding DNA: TGTGCCAGCAGCTTTACGAGGGGCAGGGGAGAGACCCAGTACTTC. The encoded protein is CASSFTRGRGETQYF.

CDR3 loop: CSSPSGSSYNEQFF. CDR3 nucleotides: TGCAGTTCCCCTAGCGGGAGTTCGTACAATGAGCAGTTCTTC. V and J are TRBV20-1 and TRBJ2-1, with TRBD2 identical over 10 bases. The V gene end was trimmed by 8 bases and the J gene end by 4 bases; junction bases not matched to a gene: 8. Germline V lookup: CDR1 DFQATT, CDR2 SNEGSKA (reference sequence). The CDR3 has 14 amino acids.

In its sample, this clonotype was seen many times. The chain combines TRBV7-8 with TRBJ2-3; D possibly corresponds to TRBD2 (7 bases). Trimming stripped 2 bases from V and 3 bases from J, with 9 bases between. CDR1 SGHVS and CDR2 FQNEAQ come from the germline V gene. The CDR3 loop spans 14 amino acids. The CDR3 bases are TGTGCCAGCAGCTTACGGGGGGCGACAGATACGCAGTATTTT. This gives the protein CASSLRGATDTQYF.

The rearrangement links TRBV29-1 to TRBJ1-1; D is perhaps TRBD1 (5 bases). From germline, CDR1 is SQVTM and CDR2 ANQGSEA. This CDR3 is built from 14 residues. V was trimmed by 6 bases and J by 1 base, leaving 15 bases between them. The CDR3 sequence: CSVTIGAGNTEAFF. CDR3 DNA: TGCAGCGTAACCATCGGGGCAGGGAACACTGAAGCTTTCTTT.

This clonotype was counted ten times or more. The chain employs TRBV14 and TRBJ2-5; D is possibly TRBD1 or TRBD2 (5 bases each). CDR1 and CDR2 (germline): SGHDN, FVKESK. Trimming left V 1 base short and J 5 bases short, with 14 bases between. CDR3 length equals 15 residues. The CDR3 DNA follows: TGTGCCAGCAGCCAAGTTATGAGGGGCAGTGAGACCCAGTACTTC. It is translated as CASSQVMRGSETQYF.

This clonotype has a count of ten or more. The V gene is TRBV7-8, the J gene TRBJ2-7; perhaps TRBD2 as D (5 bases). This CDR3 has 13 residues. Germline CDR1 is SGHVS and CDR2 is FQNEAQ. Trimming pared 1 base from V and 6 bases from J, leaving 10 bases between. The CDR3 nucleotides read TGTGCCAGCAGCTTAGGAGGGTGGCTCGAGCAGTACTTC. It specifies CASSLGGWLEQYF.

The table lists this clonotype with a few counts. CDR3 coding DNA: TGCAGTGCTAGCTCAGGGGACCACTATGGCTACACCTTC. It yields the protein CSASSGDHYGYTF. V usage is TRBV20-1 and J usage is TRBJ1-2; tentative D call: TRBD1 (6 bases). V shed 3 bases and J shed 3 bases, with 11 bases lying between them. This CDR3 contains 13 residues. In germline, CDR1 is DFQATT, CDR2 SNEGSKA (reference sequence).

This clonotype showed up just a few times. The chain combines TRBV29-1 with TRBJ1-2; D gene uncertain. The CDR3 runs 13 residues. Trimming pared 6 bases from V and 0 bases from J, leaving 11 bases between. Germline CDR1 is SQVTM and CDR2 is ANQGSEA. DNA for the CDR3: TGCAGCGTCCCTGTAATCTCTAACTATGGCTACACCTTC. Translated: CSVPVISNYGYTF.

This clonotype has more than one count but fewer than ten. The rearrangement uses TRBV28 and TRBJ2-5, with D possibly TRBD2 on 6 matching bases. Trimming removed 3 bases at V and 4 bases at J, with 15 bases between. Germline lookup yields CDR1 MDHEN and CDR2 SYDVKM. There are 15 residues in the CDR3. The CDR3 nucleotides read TGTGCCAGCAGTTTTACGACTAGTGGATCAGAGACCCAGTACTTC. This translates into CASSFTTSGSETQYF.

In this sample, this clonotype turned up many times. The V gene is TRBV6-1, the J gene TRBJ2-5; 11 bases are shared with TRBD2. In germline, CDR1 is MNHNS, CDR2 SASEGT. The CDR3 extends over 16 amino acids. V dropped 6 bases and J dropped 5; count of bases not matched to a gene: 11. The CDR3 loop is CASRTIAGGSGETQYF. The CDR3 nucleotides read TGTGCCAGCAGGACCATAGCGGGAGGGTCGGGGGAGACCCAGTACTTC.

V gene TRBV20-1 combines with J gene TRBJ2-7; 10 positions match TRBD1. Losses at the gene ends were 8 bases for V and 6 bases for J; bases not matched to a gene: 13. This CDR3 comprises 14 residues. The germline CDR1 and CDR2 sequences are DFQATT and SNEGSKA (reference sequence). The CDR3 protein is CSWDRGASKPEQYF. In nucleotides, the CDR3 is TGCAGTTGGGACAGGGGAGCCTCCAAGCCCGAGCAGTACTTC.

This clonotype was observed at least ten times. The chain carries TRBV11-3 and TRBJ2-5; TRBD2 is a possible D gene (6 bases). The CDR3 is made up of 14 amino acids. V was clipped by 5 bases and J by 5 bases, with 15 bases between them. Germline lookup yields CDR1 SGHNT and CDR2 YENEEA. CDR3 nucleotides: TGTGCCAGCAGCGAAGGAGGGGCTCTGGAGACCCAGTACTTC. Residues: CASSEGGALETQYF.

This clonotype was seen at least ten times. The chain is built from TRBV7-2 and TRBJ2-1, with TRBD1 matching 11 bases. The CDR3 consists of 14 residues. Germline CDR1 and CDR2: SGHTA and FQGNSA. After removal of 5 bases from V and 8 bases from J, the junction contained 5 bases not matched to a gene. CDR3 in amino acids: CASSVDRGLDEQFF. CDR3 DNA: TGTGCCAGCAGCGTGGACAGGGGGCTCGATGAGCAGTTCTTC.

At least ten counts were recorded for this clonotype. One junction end disagrees with the germline gene, perhaps due to a read error. The chain uses TRBV20-1 and TRBJ1-1; D possibly corresponds to TRBD1 (6 bases). CDR3 length: 15 residues. Per the germline V gene, CDR1 is DFQATT and CDR2 is SNEGSKA (reference sequence). The CDR3 loop reads CSAGDPGHRNTEAFF. CDR3 sequence (DNA): TGCAGTGCTGGAGACCCGGGACACCGAAACACTGAAGCTTTCTTT.

CDR3 nucleotides: TGTGCCAGCAGTTTGCGGACAGGCTACACTGAAGCTTTCTTT. It codes for CASSLRTGYTEAFF. V is TRBV27 and J is TRBJ1-1; the match to TRBD1 covers 7 bases. This CDR3 is built from 14 residues. The ends lost 3 bases at V and 3 bases at J; junction bases unmatched: 4. The germline V gene encodes CDR1 MNHEY and CDR2 SMNVEV (reference sequence).

The chain uses TRBV18 and TRBJ1-2; the D is unclear. Per germline, CDR1 KGHSH and CDR2 LQKENI. The V gene lost 5 bases and the J gene lost 3 bases, with 13 bases spanning the gap. The CDR3 sequence is 14 residues long. CDR3 nucleotides: TGTGCCAGCTCAGACTATCAGGAGGACTATGGCTACACCTTC. It encodes CASSDYQEDYGYTF.

The rearrangement links TRBV7-9 to TRBJ1-3; TRBD1 matches at 9 bases. Germline trimming cut 5 bases from V and 5 bases from J; bases unmatched to any gene: 13. The CDR3 has 17 residues. The V gene's germline CDR1 is SEHNR and CDR2 FQNEAQ (reference sequence). In DNA, the CDR3 is TGTGCCAGCAGCCACCGGGACAGGGAACTAAATCGAAACACCATATATTTT. It encodes CASSHRDRELNRNTIYF.

This clonotype has more than one count but fewer than ten. The genes are TRBV7-8 and TRBJ1-6; 10 bases are shared with TRBD1. This CDR3 comprises 16 residues. V shed 3 bases and J 9 bases; nucleotides not matched to a gene: 8. Per germline, CDR1 SGHVS and CDR2 FQNEAQ. CDR3 nucleotides: TGTGCCAGCAGCTTCGCGACAGGGGGCGGTTCTTCACCCCTCCACTTT. As protein: CASSFATGGGSSPLHF.

This clonotype has just a few counts. The V gene is TRBV10-3, the J gene TRBJ1-2, with D tentatively TRBD1 (5 bases). The germline gives CDR1 ENHRY, CDR2 SYGVKD. The length of the CDR3 is 14 residues. V was pared by 3 bases and J by 3 bases, with 11 bases between. In nucleotides, the CDR3 is TGTGCCATCAGTGACTTTGAGGGGCACTATGGCTACACCTTC. Protein sequence: CAISDFEGHYGYTF.

At least ten counts were recorded for this clonotype. The rearrangement uses TRBV6-6 and TRBJ1-5; tentative D call: TRBD1 (6 bases). The CDR3 has 15 amino acids. Germline CDR1 is MNHNY and CDR2 is SVGAGI (reference sequence). Trimming took off 5 bases at V and 3 bases at J, with 14 bases between the two ends. CDR3 protein: CASSAVQGNNQPQHF. In DNA form, the CDR3 reads TGTGCCAGCAGTGCCGTACAGGGAAACAATCAGCCCCAGCATTTT.

Concerning this clonotype: A junction boundary mismatches the germline segment, possibly from a read error. The chain links TRBV7-3 to TRBJ2-7; no reliable D call. CDR3 length: 13 residues. CDR1 SGHTA and CDR2 FQGTGA come from the germline V gene. CDR3 residues: CDSSLTSAYEQYF. CDR3 nucleotides: TGTGACAGCAGCTTAACGTCAGCCTACGAGCAGTACTTC.

This clonotype was counted a few times. V gene TRBV5-6 combines with J gene TRBJ2-2, with 8 bases lining up with TRBD2. V trimming: 1 base; J trimming: 5 bases; junction bases outside the gene matches: 1. This CDR3 comprises 14 residues. The germline V gene encodes CDR1 SGHDT and CDR2 YYEEEE. The CDR3 DNA reads as TGTGCCAGCAGCTTGAGACTAGCGACCGGGGAGCTGTTTTTT. This codes for CASSLRLATGELFF.

This clonotype was recorded many times. The chain uses TRBV7-2 and TRBJ2-7, with a tentative D call TRBD1 (6 bases). CDR3 length: 15 amino acids. The V end lost 5 bases, the J end lost 4 bases, and 18 bases lay between the germline ends. The V gene's germline CDR1 is SGHTA and CDR2 FQGNSA. For the CDR3, the DNA is TGTGCCAGCAGCCCGAACAGGGTCTCGTTGTACGAGCAGTACTTC. It codes for CASSPNRVSLYEQYF.

This clonotype was counted between two and nine times. The J gene is TRBJ1-5, the V gene TRBV28; weak D call: TRBD1 (5 bases). The CDR3 contains 17 residues. Germline V lookup: CDR1 MDHEN, CDR2 SYDVKM. V was pared by 7 bases and J by 0 bases, with 19 bases between. The CDR3 DNA reads as TGTGCCAGCACCCGAACCGCGGGACCCGGTAGCAATCAGCCCCAGCATTTT. Residues: CASTRTAGPGSNQPQHF.

This clonotype was picked up many times. The chain joins TRBV7-2 to TRBJ1-5, with D perhaps TRBD1 (5 bases). The CDR3 is 15 amino acids. Looked up from germline, CDR1 is SGHTA and CDR2 is FQGNSA. V was shortened by 3 bases and J by 0 bases, with 9 bases between the two germline ends. Here the CDR3 DNA reads TGTGCCAGCAGCTTGGGGCCTTATAGCAATCAGCCCCAGCATTTT. Translating it yields CASSLGPYSNQPQHF.

This clonotype appeared many times. The CDR3 sequence: CASSLGTGGTYEQYF. The CDR3 DNA sequence: TGTGCCAGCAGCTTAGGAACGGGGGGAACCTACGAGCAGTACTTC. V gene TRBV7-2 combines with J gene TRBJ2-7; TRBD2 matches 7 bases. From germline, CDR1 is SGHTA and CDR2 FQGNSA. With V trimmed by 1 base and J by 2 bases, 5 bases remained unmatched. CDR3 size: 15 residues.

This clonotype counts as medium-sized. The chain recombines TRBV7-2 with TRBJ2-3, with D possibly TRBD2 on 6 matching bases. The CDR3 covers 15 residues. Trimming took off 0 bases at V and 0 bases at J, with 7 bases between the two ends. CDR1 is SGHTA and CDR2 is FQGNSA in the germline V gene. CDR3: CASSLAGRSTDTQYF. The DNA of the CDR3 is TGTGCCAGCAGCTTAGCGGGGAGGAGCACAGATACGCAGTATTTT.

The sample holds many counts of this clonotype. The gene calls are TRBV28 and TRBJ1-1; 7 nucleotides align to TRBD1. The CDR3 spans 14 residues. Germline CDR1 reads MDHEN; CDR2 reads SYDVKM. The trim removed 6 bases at V and 2 bases at J, leaving 6 bases unmatched. The CDR3 nucleotides read TGTGCCAGCAGCCGGGACAGAACTAACACTGAAGCTTTCTTT. Translating it yields CASSRDRTNTEAFF.

About this clonotype: Being one base from a much bigger clone, this may be a read error. V and J are TRBV19 and TRBJ1-6, with D unresolved. The CDR3 has 13 amino acids. The germline gives CDR1 LNHDA, CDR2 SQIVND (reference sequence). CDR3 in DNA: TGTGCCAGTAGGGCGGGGTATAATTCACCCCCCCACTTT. Amino acid sequence: CASRAGYNSPPHF.

The rearrangement links TRBV9 to TRBJ1-2; 8 positions agree with TRBD1. Germline V lookup: CDR1 SGDLS, CDR2 YYNGEE. This CDR3 spans 14 amino acids. V trimming: 4 bases; J trimming: 6 bases; junction bases outside the gene matches: 8. The CDR3 DNA follows: TGTGCCAGCAGCCGTGGGACAGGCAGTCATGGCTACACCTTC. Amino acids: CASSRGTGSHGYTF.